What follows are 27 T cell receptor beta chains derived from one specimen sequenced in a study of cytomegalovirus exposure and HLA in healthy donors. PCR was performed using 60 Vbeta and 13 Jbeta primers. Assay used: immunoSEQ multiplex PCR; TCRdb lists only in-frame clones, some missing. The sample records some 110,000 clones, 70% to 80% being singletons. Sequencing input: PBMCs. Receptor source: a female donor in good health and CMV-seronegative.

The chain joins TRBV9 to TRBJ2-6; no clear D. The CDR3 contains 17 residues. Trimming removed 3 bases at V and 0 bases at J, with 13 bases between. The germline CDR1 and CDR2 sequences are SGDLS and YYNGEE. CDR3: CASSDRDASSGANVLTF. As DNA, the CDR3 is TGTGCCAGCAGCGACCGAGATGCGAGCTCTGGGGCCAACGTCCTGACTTTC.

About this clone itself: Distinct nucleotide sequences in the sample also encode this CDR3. CDR3 nucleotides: TGCAGCGTGGGGACAGGACAAGAGACCCAGTACTTC. Amino acid sequence: CSVGTGQETQYF. The gene calls are TRBV29-1 and TRBJ2-5, with 8 positions matching TRBD1. J lost 2 bases, V lost 6 bases, and 2 bases had no gene match. This CDR3 comprises 12 residues. In germline, CDR1 is SQVTM, CDR2 ANQGSEA.

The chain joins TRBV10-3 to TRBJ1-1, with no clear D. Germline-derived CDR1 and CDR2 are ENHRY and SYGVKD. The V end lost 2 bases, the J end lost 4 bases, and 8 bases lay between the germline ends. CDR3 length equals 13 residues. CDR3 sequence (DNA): TGTGCCATCAGTGAGCCCGGAGGCACTGAAGCTTTCTTT. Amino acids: CAISEPGGTEAFF.

The CDR3 protein is CASSIKRDSTDTQYF. The CDR3 coding sequence is TGTGCCAGCAGCATAAAGCGGGATAGCACAGATACGCAGTATTTT. This rearrangement joins TRBV5-4 to TRBJ2-3; 7 bases agree with TRBD2. The CDR3 totals 15 residues. V trimming: 4 bases; J trimming: 0 bases; junction bases outside the gene matches: 5. Germline V CDR1 and CDR2: SGHNT, YYREEE (reference sequence).

CDR3 coding DNA: TGTGCCAGCAGCCCCCACCCCGAGACCGGGAATGAAAAACTGTTTTTT. This encodes CASSPHPETGNEKLFF. V and J are TRBV9 and TRBJ1-4; D is undetermined. Deletions cut 4 bases from V and 5 bases from J, with 18 bases between. The CDR3 length is 16 residues. CDR1 and CDR2 from the germline V gene are SGDLS and YYNGEE.

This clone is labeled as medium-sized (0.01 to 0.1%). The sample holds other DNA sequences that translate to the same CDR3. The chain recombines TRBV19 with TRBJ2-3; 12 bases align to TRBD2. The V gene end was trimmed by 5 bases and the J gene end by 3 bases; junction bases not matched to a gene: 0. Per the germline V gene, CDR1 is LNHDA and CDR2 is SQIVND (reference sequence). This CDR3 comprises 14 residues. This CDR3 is CASSGTSGTDTQYF. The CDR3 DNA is TGTGCCAGTAGTGGGACTAGCGGGACAGATACGCAGTATTTT.

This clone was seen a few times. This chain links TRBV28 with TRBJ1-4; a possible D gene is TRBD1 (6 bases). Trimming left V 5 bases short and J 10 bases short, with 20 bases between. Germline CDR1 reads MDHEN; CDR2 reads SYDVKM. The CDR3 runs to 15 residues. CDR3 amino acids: CASSALTGTQGKLFF. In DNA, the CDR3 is TGTGCCAGCAGTGCCCTGACAGGAACACAAGGAAAACTGTTTTTT.

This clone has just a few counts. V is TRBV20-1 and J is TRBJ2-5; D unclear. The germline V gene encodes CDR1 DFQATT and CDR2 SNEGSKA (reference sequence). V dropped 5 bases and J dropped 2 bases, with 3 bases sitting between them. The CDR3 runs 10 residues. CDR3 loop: CSAEQETQYF. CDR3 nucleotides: TGCAGTGCTGAGCAAGAGACCCAGTACTTC.

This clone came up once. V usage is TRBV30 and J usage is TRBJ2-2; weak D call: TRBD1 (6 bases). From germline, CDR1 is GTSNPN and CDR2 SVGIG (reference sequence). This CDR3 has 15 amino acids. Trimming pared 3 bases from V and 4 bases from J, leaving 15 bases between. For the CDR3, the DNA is TGTGCCTGGAGGAGACCCACAGGGAGCACCGGGGAGCTGTTTTTT. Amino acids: CAWRRPTGSTGELFF.

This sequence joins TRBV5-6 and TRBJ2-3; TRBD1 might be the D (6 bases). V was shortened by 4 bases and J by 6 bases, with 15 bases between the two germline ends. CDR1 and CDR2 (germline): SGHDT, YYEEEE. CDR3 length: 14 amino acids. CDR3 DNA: TGTGCCAGCAGCGGGGCAGGGGCCATCGATACGCAGTATTTT. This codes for CASSGAGAIDTQYF.

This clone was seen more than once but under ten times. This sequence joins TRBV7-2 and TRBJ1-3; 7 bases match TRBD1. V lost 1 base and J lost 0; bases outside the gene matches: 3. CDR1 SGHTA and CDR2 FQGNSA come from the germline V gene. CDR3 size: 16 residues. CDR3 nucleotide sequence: TGTGCCAGCAGCTTAGGCGGACAGGCCTCTGGAAACACCATATATTTT. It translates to CASSLGGQASGNTIYF.

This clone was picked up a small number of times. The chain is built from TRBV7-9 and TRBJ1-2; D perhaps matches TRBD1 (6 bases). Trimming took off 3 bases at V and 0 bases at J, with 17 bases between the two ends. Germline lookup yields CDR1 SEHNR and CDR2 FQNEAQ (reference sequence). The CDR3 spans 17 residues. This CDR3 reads CASSLGASTLPNYGYTF. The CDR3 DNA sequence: TGTGCCAGCAGCTTGGGGGCCAGTACCTTACCTAACTATGGCTACACCTTC. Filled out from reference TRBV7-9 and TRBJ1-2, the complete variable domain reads DTGVSQNPRHKITKRGQNVTFRCDPISEHNRLYWYRQTLGQGPEFLTYFQNEAQLEKSRLLSDRFSAERPKGSFSTLEIQRTEQGDSAMYLCASSLGASTLPNYGYTFGSGTRLTVV.

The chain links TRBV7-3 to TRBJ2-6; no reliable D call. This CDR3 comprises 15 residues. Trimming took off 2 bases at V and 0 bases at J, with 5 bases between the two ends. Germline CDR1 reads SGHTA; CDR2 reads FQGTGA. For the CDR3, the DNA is TGTGCCAGCAGCTTACGTAACTCTGGGGCCAACGTCCTGACTTTC. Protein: CASSLRNSGANVLTF. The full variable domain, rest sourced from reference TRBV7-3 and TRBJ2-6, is GAGVSQTPSNKVTEKGKYVELRCDPISGHTALYWYRQSLGQGPEFLIYFQGTGAADDSGLPNDRFFAVRPEGSVSTLKIQRTERGDSAVYLCASSLRNSGANVLTFGAGSRLTVL.

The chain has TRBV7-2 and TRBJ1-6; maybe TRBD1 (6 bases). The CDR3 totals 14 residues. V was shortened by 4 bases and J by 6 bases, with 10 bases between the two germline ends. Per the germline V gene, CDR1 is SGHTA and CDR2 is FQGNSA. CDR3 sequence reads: CASSSGQLNSPLHF. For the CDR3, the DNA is TGTGCCAGCAGCTCCGGACAGCTTAATTCACCCCTCCACTTT. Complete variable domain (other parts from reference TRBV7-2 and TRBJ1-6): GAGVSQSPSNKVTEKGKDVELRCDPISGHTALYWYRQSLGQGLEFLIYFQGNSAPDKSGLPSDRFSAERTGGSVSTLTIQRTQQEDSAVYLCASSSGQLNSPLHFGNGTRLTVT.

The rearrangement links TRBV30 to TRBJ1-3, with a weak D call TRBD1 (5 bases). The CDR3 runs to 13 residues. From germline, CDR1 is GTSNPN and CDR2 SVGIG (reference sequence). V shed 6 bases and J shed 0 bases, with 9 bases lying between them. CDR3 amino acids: CACDSASGNTIYF. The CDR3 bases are TGTGCCTGTGACAGCGCCTCTGGAAACACCATATATTTT.

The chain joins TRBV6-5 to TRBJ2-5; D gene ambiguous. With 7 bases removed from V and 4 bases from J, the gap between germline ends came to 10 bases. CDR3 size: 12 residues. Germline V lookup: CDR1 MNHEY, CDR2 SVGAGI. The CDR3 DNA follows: TGTGCCAGCACCAATGGGCGAGAGACCCAGTACTTC. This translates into CASTNGRETQYF.

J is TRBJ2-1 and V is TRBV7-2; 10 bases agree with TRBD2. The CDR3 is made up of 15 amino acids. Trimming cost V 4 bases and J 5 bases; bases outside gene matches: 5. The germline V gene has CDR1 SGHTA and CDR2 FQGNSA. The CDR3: CASSSSSGSDNEQFF. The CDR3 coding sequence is TGTGCCAGCAGCTCCTCTAGCGGGAGCGACAATGAGCAGTTCTTC. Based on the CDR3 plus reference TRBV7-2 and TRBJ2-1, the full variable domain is GAGVSQSPSNKVTEKGKDVELRCDPISGHTALYWYRQSLGQGLEFLIYFQGNSAPDKSGLPSDRFSAERTGGSVSTLTIQRTQQEDSAVYLCASSSSSGSDNEQFFGPGTRLTVL.

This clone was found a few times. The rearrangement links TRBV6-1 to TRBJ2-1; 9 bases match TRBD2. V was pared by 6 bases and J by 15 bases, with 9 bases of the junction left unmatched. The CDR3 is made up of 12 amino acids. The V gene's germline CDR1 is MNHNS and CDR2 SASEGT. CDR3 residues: CASREPGLAPFF. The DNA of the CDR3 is TGTGCCAGCAGAGAACCGGGACTAGCTCCGTTCTTC.

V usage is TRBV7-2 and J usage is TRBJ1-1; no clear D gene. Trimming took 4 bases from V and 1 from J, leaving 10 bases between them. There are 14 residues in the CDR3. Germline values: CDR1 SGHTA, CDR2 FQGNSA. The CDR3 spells CASSSPGPNTEAFF. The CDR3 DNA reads TGTGCCAGCAGCTCACCGGGTCCGAACACTGAAGCTTTCTTT.

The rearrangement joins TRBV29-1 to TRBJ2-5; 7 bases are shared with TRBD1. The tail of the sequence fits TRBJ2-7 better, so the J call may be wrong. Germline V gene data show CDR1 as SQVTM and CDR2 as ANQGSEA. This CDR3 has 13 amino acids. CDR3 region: CSVAGTVYYEQYF. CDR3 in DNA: TGCAGCGTCGCTGGGACAGTTTACTACGAGCAGTACTTC.

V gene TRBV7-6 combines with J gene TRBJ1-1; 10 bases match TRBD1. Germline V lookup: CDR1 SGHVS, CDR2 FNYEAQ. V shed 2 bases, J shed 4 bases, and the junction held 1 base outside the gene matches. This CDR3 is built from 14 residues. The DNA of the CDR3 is TGTGCCAGCAGCTTACGACAGGGGGCCACTGAAGCTTTCTTT. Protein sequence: CASSLRQGATEAFF. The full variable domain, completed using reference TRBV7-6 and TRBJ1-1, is GAGVSQSPRYKVTKRGQDVALRCDPISGHVSLYWYRQALGQGPEFLTYFNYEAQQDKSGLPNDRFSAERPEGSISTLTIQRTEQRDSAMYRCASSLRQGATEAFFGQGTRLTVV.

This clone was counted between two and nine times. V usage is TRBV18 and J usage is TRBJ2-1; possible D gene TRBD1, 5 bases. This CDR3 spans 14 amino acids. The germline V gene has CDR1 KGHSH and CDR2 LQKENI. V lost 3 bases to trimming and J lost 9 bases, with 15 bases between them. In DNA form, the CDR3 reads TGTGCCAGCTCACCGCCAGGGCCCTCACGTGAGCAGTTCTTC. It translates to CASSPPGPSREQFF.

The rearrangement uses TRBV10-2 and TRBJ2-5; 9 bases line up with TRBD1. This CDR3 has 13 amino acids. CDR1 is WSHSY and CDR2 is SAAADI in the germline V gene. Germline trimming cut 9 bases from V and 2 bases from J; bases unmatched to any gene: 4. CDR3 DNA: TGCGCCAGTGGGACAGGGCAACAAGAGACCCAGTACTTC. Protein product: CASGTGQQETQYF.

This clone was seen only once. CDR3 loop: CASMGGRASNEQFF. In nucleotides, the CDR3 is TGTGCCAGCATGGGCGGGAGGGCCTCGAATGAGCAGTTCTTC. The chain is built from TRBV2 and TRBJ2-1, with 9 bases lining up with TRBD2. The length of the CDR3 is 14 residues. V lost 7 bases and J lost 7; bases outside the gene matches: 8. Germline CDR1 is SNHLY and CDR2 is FYNNEI. Together with reference TRBV2 and TRBJ2-1, the CDR3 gives the full variable domain: EPEVTQTPSHQVTQMGQEVILRCVPISNHLYFYWYRQILGQKVEFLVSFYNNEISEKSEIFDDQFSVERPDGSNFTLKIRSTKLEDSAMYFCASMGGRASNEQFFGPGTRLTVL.

CDR3 sequence: CASSYRSSGRRNEQFF. In DNA form, the CDR3 reads TGTGCCAGCAGTTATCGATCTAGCGGGAGGCGCAATGAGCAGTTCTTC. The chain uses TRBV6-5 and TRBJ2-1, with 11 bases aligning to TRBD2. CDR3 size: 16 residues. Trimming took 3 bases from V and 6 from J; bases not matched to a gene: 7. Germline CDR1 MNHEY, CDR2 SVGAGI.

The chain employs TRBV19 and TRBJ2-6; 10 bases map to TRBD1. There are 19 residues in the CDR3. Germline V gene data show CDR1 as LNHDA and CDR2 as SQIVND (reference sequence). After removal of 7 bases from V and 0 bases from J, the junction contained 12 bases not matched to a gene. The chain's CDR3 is CASTPQTGTGASGANVLTF. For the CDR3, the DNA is TGTGCCAGTACCCCTCAAACCGGGACAGGGGCCTCTGGGGCCAACGTCCTGACTTTC. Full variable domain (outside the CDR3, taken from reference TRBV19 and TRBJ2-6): DGGITQSPKYLFRKEGQNVTLSCEQNLNHDAMYWYRQDPGQGLRLIYYSQIVNDFQKGDIAEGYSVSREKKESFPLTVTSAQKNPTAFYLCASTPQTGTGASGANVLTFGAGSRLTVL.

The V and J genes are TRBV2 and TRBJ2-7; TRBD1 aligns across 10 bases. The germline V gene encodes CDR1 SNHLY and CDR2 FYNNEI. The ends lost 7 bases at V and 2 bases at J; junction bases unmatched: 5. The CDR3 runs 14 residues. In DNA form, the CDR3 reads TGTGCCAGCAAGGGGACAGGGGTAGCCTACGAGCAGTACTTC. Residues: CASKGTGVAYEQYF.